Listed below are T cell receptor beta chains from one sample, sequenced in a study of CD8 T cells in Susac syndrome. A single record per CDR3 protein comes from TCRdb applying MiXCR to the immunoSEQ multiplex PCR reads. Of 350,000 to 550,000 distinct CDR3 sequences in the sample, more than 70% were seen once. Input material: CD8+ T cells from PBMCs. Source of these receptors: a human donor with multiple sclerosis. Both conserved end residues are part of each CDR3. The D gene is left open where the match is weak. Not all rows give a size; the values are once, few, many and, for expanded clones, a class.

TRBV2,.,once,TRBJ1-5,TGTGCCAGCAGTGAAGCCACCGGGCCTGATCAGCCCCAGCATTTT,CASSEATGPDQPQHF
TRBV18,TRBD2,.,TRBJ2-7,TGTGCCAGCTCACTGGGACTAGCGGAGGGTGCGGTCGAGCAGTACTTC,CASSLGLAEGAVEQYF
TRBV15,.,.,TRBJ2-4,TGTGCCACCAGCAGAGGGGTCATTCAGTACTTC,CATSRGVIQYF
TRBV27,.,.,TRBJ1-2,TGTGCCAGCGGATTGGGACTGCTCTATGGCTACACCTTC,CASGLGLLYGYTF
TRBV5-5,.,.,TRBJ2-7,TGTGCCAGCAGCTTTAGGGGGGCGAACTACGAGCAGTACTTC,CASSFRGANYEQYF
TRBV30,TRBD1,.,TRBJ2-1,TGTGCCTGGAGGACCGGGACAGGAAACAATGAGCAGTTCTTC,CAWRTGTGNNEQFF
TRBV30,TRBD1,.,TRBJ2-2,TGTGCCTGGGACAGGGGACGTTTTGAGGACACCGGGGAGCTGTTTTTT,CAWDRGRFEDTGELFF
TRBV7-9,.,.,TRBJ1-1,TGTGCCAGCAGCTTATTGGAAGCTTTCTTT,CASSLLEAFF
TRBV27,.,once,TRBJ2-7,TGTGCCAGCAGTTTAATGGGGGCGGCCTACGAGCAGTACTTC,CASSLMGAAYEQYF
TRBV4-1,.,.,TRBJ2-5,TGCGCCAGCAGCCAAGGGCAGGGAGAAGAGACCCAGTACTTC,CASSQGQGEETQYF
TRBV28,.,.,TRBJ1-2,TGTGCCAGCAGCCTCGGGGTGATTGGGACTAAAGGCTACACCTTC,CASSLGVIGTKGYTF
TRBV30,TRBD1,.,TRBJ1-2,TGTGCCTGGTTCCGCACAGGGGCGTCCTATGGCTACACCTTC,CAWFRTGASYGYTF
TRBV10-3,TRBD1,.,TRBJ2-3,TGTGCCATCAGCTCCCCGGGGACAGGGGTTATAGATACGCAGTATTTT,CAISSPGTGVIDTQYF
TRBV12-3/TRBV12-4,TRBD2,once,TRBJ2-7,TGTGCCAGCACTCCCCGTGGCGGGGGGATGATCTCCTACGAGCAGTACTTC,CASTPRGGGMISYEQYF
TRBV28,.,.,TRBJ2-7,TGTGCCAGCAGTTCAAAGAGCAGGAGATACGAGCAGTACTTC,CASSSKSRRYEQYF
TRBV6-5,TRBD1,.,TRBJ2-7,TGTGCCAGCAGTTACCCCCGGGCAGGGGGAACCTACGAGCAGTACTTC,CASSYPRAGGTYEQYF
TRBV3-1,.,.,TRBJ2-2,TGTGCCAGCAGCCTCCCGCAGCGACCCGGGGAGCTGTTTTTT,CASSLPQRPGELFF
TRBV5-1,TRBD2,.,TRBJ2-2,TGCGCCAGCAGCAAGACGGGAGGGCTCACCGGGGAGCTGTTTTTT,CASSKTGGLTGELFF
TRBV7-9,.,.,TRBJ2-7,TGTGCCAGCAGCTATTCGGCTTTAGGCGAGCAGTACTTC,CASSYSALGEQYF
TRBV12-3/TRBV12-4,.,.,TRBJ1-5,TGTGCCAGCAGCACAGGCGAACGCTTTAATCAGCCCCAGCATTTT,CASSTGERFNQPQHF